The rows below give T cell receptor beta chains drawn from one sample of a study of blood T cells in healthy people across ages. TCRdb analysed the 5' RACE reads with MiXCR anew, one entry per CDR3 protein. The sample consists of roughly 700,000 distinct CDR3 sequences, about 52% of them appearing once. Specimen: blood. The receptors were gathered from a woman in her sixties or seventies in good health. Each CDR3 is given with its conserved first and last residue. The order of the fields is V gene, D gene, J gene, clone size, CDR3 DNA, CDR3 protein. A D gene is named only where the DNA matches it firmly. A clone size is listed for some rows: how often the clone was seen (once, few, many), or a class if it is expanded.

TRBV15	TRBD2	TRBJ2-7	NA	TGTGCCACCAGCAAAAGAACGGGACTAGCGGGAAGGGGGCAGTACTTC	CATSKRTGLAGRGQYF
TRBV18	NA	TRBJ2-7	NA	TGTGCCAGCTCACCACCGACACAGATTGCCTACGAGCAGTACTTC	CASSPPTQIAYEQYF
TRBV3-1	NA	TRBJ2-3	NA	TGTGCCAGCAGCCAAGTCAGGGACGCGCAGTATTTT	CASSQVRDAQYF
TRBV10-3	NA	TRBJ2-3	NA	TGTGCCATCAGGCCGGACTACACAGATACGCAGTATTTT	CAIRPDYTDTQYF
TRBV6-5	NA	TRBJ2-1	NA	TGTGCCAGCAGTTACTCGCAAGGGTATGGATCCTACAATGAGCAGTTCTTC	CASSYSQGYGSYNEQFF
TRBV27	NA	TRBJ1-2	NA	TGTGCCAGCAGGGGGACTAGGGGGGCGAGCGGCTACACCTTC	CASRGTRGASGYTF
TRBV4-3	NA	TRBJ2-7	NA	TGCGCCAGCAGCCAAGCACCACAGGGGGGGTACGAGCAGTACTTC	CASSQAPQGGYEQYF
TRBV5-6	NA	TRBJ1-6	few	TGTGCCAGCAGCCGACCCGGGGGTGGTAATTCACCCCTCCACTTT	CASSRPGGGNSPLHF
TRBV7-9	TRBD1	TRBJ1-2	NA	TGTGCCAGCAGCTTAGAGGGGACAGGGTTCGGCTACACCTTC	CASSLEGTGFGYTF
TRBV7-2	NA	TRBJ1-2	few	TGTGCCAGCAGCTTCGGGACCACCCTTAACTATGGCTACACCTTC	CASSFGTTLNYGYTF
TRBV11-2	NA	TRBJ1-5	NA	TGTGCCAGCAGCACTATGATGGGCAATCAGCCCCAGCATTTT	CASSTMMGNQPQHF
TRBV4-1	NA	TRBJ2-6	NA	TGCGCCAGCAGCCAAGATCCAGGTCCCTCTCTCTCTGGGACCAACGTCCTGACTTTC	CASSQDPGPSLSGTNVLTF
TRBV5-1	NA	TRBJ2-3	few	TGCGCCAGCAGCTTTCCCCACCGAGGGCCCGCAGATACGCAGTATTTT	CASSFPHRGPADTQYF
TRBV20-1	TRBD1	TRBJ2-2	NA	TGCAGTGCTAGAAAAAACAGGGGGCCCTACACCGGGGAGCTGTTTTTT	CSARKNRGPYTGELFF
TRBV10-3	TRBD1	TRBJ1-2	few	TGTGCCATCAGTGATACGACAGGGGGGTCGAAGGGCTACACCTTC	CAISDTTGGSKGYTF
TRBV20-1	TRBD1	TRBJ1-1	few	TGCAGTGCTAGAGGCAGGGGGGGAATTCAGAACACTGAAGCTTTCTTT	CSARGRGGIQNTEAFF
TRBV4-2	TRBD1	TRBJ1-2	NA	TGTGCCAGCAGCCAAGGGGACAGAACCTATGGCTACACCTTC	CASSQGDRTYGYTF
TRBV20-1	NA	TRBJ2-7	few	TGCAGTGCTAGATGGAGGACTAATAACGAGCAGTACTTC	CSARWRTNNEQYF
TRBV12-3/TRBV12-4	NA	TRBJ2-3	few	TGTGCCAGCACCCACACAGATACGCAGTATTTT	CASTHTDTQYF
TRBV5-4	NA	TRBJ1-1	NA	TGTGCCAGCAGTATTTCACCGGGACTTAAGAACACTGAAGCTTTCTTT	CASSISPGLKNTEAFF
TRBV12-3/TRBV12-4	TRBD2	TRBJ2-3	NA	TGTGCCGGCAGATATACTAGCGCTGGCGCAGATACGCAGTATTTT	CAGRYTSAGADTQYF
TRBV18	TRBD1	TRBJ2-7	NA	TGTGCCAGCTCCCCCAAGGGGACAGGGGGTTACGAGCAGTACTTC	CASSPKGTGGYEQYF
TRBV2	TRBD1	TRBJ1-6	NA	TGTGCCAGCAGTGAAGCGGGAGGACAGGGACGTTCACCCCTCCACTTT	CASSEAGGQGRSPLHF
TRBV29-1	NA	TRBJ2-7	NA	TGCAGCGTCGGGACTCCAGGGTTATACGAGCAGTACTTC	CSVGTPGLYEQYF
TRBV7-9	NA	TRBJ2-1	NA	TGTGCCAGCAGCTGGTGGACAGCCGAGCAGTTCTTC	CASSWWTAEQFF
TRBV24-1	TRBD1	TRBJ1-2	NA	TGTGCCACCAGTGACCGGACAGGGTTGGACTACGGCTACACCTTC	CATSDRTGLDYGYTF
TRBV12-3/TRBV12-4	NA	TRBJ2-3	NA	TGTGCCAGCAGTTTAGGGACAGCATTCTCCACAGATACGCAGTATTTT	CASSLGTAFSTDTQYF
TRBV7-2	NA	TRBJ2-1	NA	TGTGCCAGCACCCGACTGGAGAGCGGACACAATGAGCAGTTCTTC	CASTRLESGHNEQFF
TRBV7-2	NA	TRBJ2-7	NA	TGTGCCAGCAGCTTAGCTAGGGGCGAACTCTACGAGCAGTACTTC	CASSLARGELYEQYF
TRBV28	NA	TRBJ2-7	NA	TGTGCCAGCAGTTTCTATTCCTTCGTTAAACAGGGAATTACCTACGAGCAGTACTTC	CASSFYSFVKQGITYEQYF
TRBV7-2	TRBD2	TRBJ2-3	NA	TGTGCCAGCAGCGAACCGGGACTAGCGGGAGGGGGTGTGGTTACGCAGTATTTT	CASSEPGLAGGGVVTQYF
TRBV6-1	NA	TRBJ2-2	few	TGTGCCAGCAATGAGGGGGATACCGGGGAGCTGTTTTTT	CASNEGDTGELFF
TRBV5-5	TRBD1	TRBJ2-5	NA	TGTGCCAGCCAGGCCGCCGAACAGGGGGAAGAGACCCAGTACTTC	CASQAAEQGEETQYF
TRBV7-2	NA	TRBJ1-2	NA	TGTGCCAGCAGCTTTTCGGGGGCGGACTATGGCTACACCTTC	CASSFSGADYGYTF
TRBV20-1	TRBD1	TRBJ2-5	NA	TGCAGTGCTAGAGATCCGGGGAGGACAGGGTTAGAGACCCAGTACTTC	CSARDPGRTGLETQYF
TRBV12-3/TRBV12-4	NA	TRBJ2-7	NA	TGTGCCGGCAGTTTAGCGCGGGCACCTAACTCCTACGAGCAGTACTTC	CAGSLARAPNSYEQYF
TRBV7-2	NA	TRBJ2-4	NA	TGTGCCAGCAGCTTAGCAACCACCAATCAAAACATTCAGTACTTC	CASSLATTNQNIQYF
TRBV29-1	NA	TRBJ2-1	few	TGCAGCGTTGCCAGGGGCTACAATGAGCAGTTCTTC	CSVARGYNEQFF
TRBV21-1	NA	TRBJ2-3	few	TGTGCCAGCACCCACGGAGAGCGGGAGGGCTGTATAGATACGCAGTATTTT	CASTHGEREGCIDTQYF
TRBV10-3	TRBD2	TRBJ2-3	few	TGTGCCACCCAGGTTCTAGCGGAGGCAGATACGCAGTATTTT	CATQVLAEADTQYF
TRBV20-1	TRBD2	TRBJ2-3	once	TGCAGTGCTAGAAGCCTAGCGGGGATCACAGATACGCAGTATTTT	CSARSLAGITDTQYF
TRBV15	NA	TRBJ2-5	few	TGTGCCACCAGCAGAGATTTGGACTTCCAAGAGACCCAGTACTTC	CATSRDLDFQETQYF
TRBV7-2	NA	TRBJ2-3	NA	TGTGCCAGCAGCTCAGACTGGGGGGGGGCGCCGACAGATACGCAGTATTTT	CASSSDWGGAPTDTQYF
TRBV7-8	TRBD2	TRBJ2-1	few	TGTGCCAGCAGCTTATCGCGGGAGTCTACTGAGCAGTTCTTC	CASSLSRESTEQFF
TRBV20-1	NA	TRBJ2-5	NA	TGCAGTGCTAGGCAGGACCAAGAGACCCAGTACTTC	CSARQDQETQYF
TRBV15	TRBD1	TRBJ1-2	NA	TGTGCCACCAGCAGACGGACAGGCGATGGCTACACCTTC	CATSRRTGDGYTF
TRBV7-9	NA	TRBJ2-7	NA	TGTGCCAGCAGGCCAGGAACGGGGAACGAGCAGTACTTC	CASRPGTGNEQYF
TRBV2	TRBD1	TRBJ1-2	once	TGTGCCAGCAGTGAAGACCAGGGGGCGGACTATGGCTACACCTTC	CASSEDQGADYGYTF
TRBV30	NA	TRBJ2-7	NA	TGTGCCTGGGGGTGGGGAGCCTACGAGCAGTACTTC	CAWGWGAYEQYF
TRBV20-1	NA	TRBJ2-1	NA	TGCAGTGCTAGAGACCGTCGGGGCGGGGAGGCCCCCTACAATGAGCAGTTCTTC	CSARDRRGGEAPYNEQFF
TRBV29-1	TRBD2	TRBJ2-7	NA	TGCAGCGTTGAAGACAATCGTGGGACTAGCGGGCGCAAGCTCAAGCAGTACTTC	CSVEDNRGTSGRKLKQYF
TRBV6-1	TRBD2	TRBJ2-5	NA	TGTGCCAGCAGTCCCGGGACTAGCGGGAGGGGAGAGACCCAGTACTTC	CASSPGTSGRGETQYF
TRBV20-1	NA	TRBJ2-3	NA	TGCAGTGCCCCAACGGGCGGCAGCACAGATACGCAGTATTTT	CSAPTGGSTDTQYF
TRBV4-2	NA	TRBJ2-5	few	TGTGCCAGCAGCCAAGTGGGCAGTCAAGAGACCCAGTACTTC	CASSQVGSQETQYF
TRBV12-3/TRBV12-4	NA	TRBJ2-7	few	TGTGCCAGCAGTTTTCAACAGGGAACCTACGAGCAGTACTTC	CASSFQQGTYEQYF